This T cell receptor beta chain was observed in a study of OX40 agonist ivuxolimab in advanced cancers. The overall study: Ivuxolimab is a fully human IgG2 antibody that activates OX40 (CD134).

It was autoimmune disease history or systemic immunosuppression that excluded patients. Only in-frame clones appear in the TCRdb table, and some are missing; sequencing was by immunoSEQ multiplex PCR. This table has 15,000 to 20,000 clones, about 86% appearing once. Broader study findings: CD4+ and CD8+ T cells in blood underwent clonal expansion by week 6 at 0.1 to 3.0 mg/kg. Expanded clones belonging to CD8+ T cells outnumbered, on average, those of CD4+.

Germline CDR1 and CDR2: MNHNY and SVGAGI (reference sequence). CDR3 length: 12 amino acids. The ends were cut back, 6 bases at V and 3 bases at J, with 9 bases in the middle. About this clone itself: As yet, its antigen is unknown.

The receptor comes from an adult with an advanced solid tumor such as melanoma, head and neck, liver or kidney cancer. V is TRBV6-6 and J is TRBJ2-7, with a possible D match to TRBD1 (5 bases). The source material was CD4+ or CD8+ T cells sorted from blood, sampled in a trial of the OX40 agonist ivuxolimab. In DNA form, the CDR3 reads TGTGCCAGCAGCCCAGGGATCTACGAGCAGTACTTC. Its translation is CASSPGIYEQYF.